This T cell receptor beta chain was retrieved from a study of blood T cell repertoires in COVID-19. The CDR3 sequence is 16 residues long. Trimming at V came to 5 bases and at J to 0 bases, leaving 10 bases not matched to a gene. In germline, CDR1 is LNHNV, CDR2 YYDKDF (reference sequence). Sequencing used immunoSEQ multiplex PCR; TCRdb keeps in-frame clones, though not all of them. The sample includes about 180,000 clones, 86% of them seen just once. Enrollees, roughly 18 to 90 years old, lived in about two dozen US areas. This TCR derives from a woman under 40 who had recovered from COVID-19. This sequence joins TRBV15 and TRBJ2-7, with 7 bases aligning to TRBD2. Specimen: PBMCs or T cells enriched from blood (not recorded which). The CDR3 sequence: CATSGGTSASSYEQYF. CDR3 sequence (DNA): TGTGCCACCAGCGGTGGTACTAGCGCGAGCTCCTACGAGCAGTACTTC.